The T cell receptor beta chain described here comes from a study of OX40 agonist ivuxolimab in advanced cancers. The protocol was immunoSEQ multiplex PCR, while the TCRdb copy is restricted to in-frame clones and leaves out a portion. The sample gives 70,000 to 100,000 clones, around 84% of which show up once; 1% to 1.3% is in the top ten. The clonotype was recovered from an adult with an advanced solid tumor such as melanoma, head and neck, liver or kidney cancer. Sample: CD4+ or CD8+ T cells sorted from blood, taken in a trial of the OX40 agonist ivuxolimab.

CDR3 bases: TGTGCCAGCAGCCGAAGAGGGGCCCACGAGCAGTACGTC. Translating it yields CASSRRGAHEQYV. The genes are TRBV7-2 and TRBJ2-7; D possibly matches TRBD1 or TRBD2 (5 bases each). Germline CDR1 and CDR2: SGHTA and FQGNSA. Trimming cost V 5 bases and J 5 bases, with 13 bases left between them. This CDR3 contains 13 residues.